These 20 T cell receptor beta chains share one sample of origin, sequenced in a study of shared clonotypes between healthy human individuals. Terminally differentiated effector memory CD45RA+ cells were excluded by CCR7 positive selection of CD45RO-negative cells. TCRdb's table, derived via immunoSEQ multiplex PCR, lists solely in-frame clones and lacks some. This table has millions of clones, around 93% appearing once. The specimen sequenced was naive CD8+ T cells from PBMCs. The receptors originated from a man between 18 and 35 years old in good health. Some clones in this sample may be carry-over from other donors' samples.

The CDR3 loop reads CASSPIALVASGRKDEQYF. The CDR3 DNA is TGTGCCAGCAGCCCTATCGCGTTGGTGGCCAGCGGGAGAAAGGACGAGCAGTACTTC. The J gene is TRBJ2-7, the V gene TRBV28; the match to TRBD2 covers 8 bases. The CDR3 extends over 19 amino acids. Germline V gene data show CDR1 as MDHEN and CDR2 as SYDVKM. V lost 6 bases, J lost 5 bases, and 24 bases stayed unmatched. The full variable domain, completed using reference TRBV28 and TRBJ2-7, is DVKVTQSSRYLVKRTGEKVFLECVQDMDHENMFWYRQDPGLGLRLIYFSYDVKMKEKGDIPEGYSVSREKKERFSLILESASTNQTSMYLCASSPIALVASGRKDEQYFGPGTRLTVT.

The chain employs TRBV15 and TRBJ2-3; a weak D match, TRBD1 (6 bases). V dropped 6 bases and J dropped 0 bases, with 16 bases sitting between them. CDR1 and CDR2 from the germline V gene are LNHNV and YYDKDF (reference sequence). This CDR3 has 16 residues. The CDR3 loop is CATSPPQGHSTDTQYF. CDR3 coding DNA: TGTGCCACCAGTCCCCCTCAGGGACATAGCACAGATACGCAGTATTTT.

This clone was counted a single time. The rearrangement joins TRBV19 to TRBJ2-1; either TRBD1 or TRBD2 may supply D (5 bases each). The CDR3 is 15 residues long. CDR1 LNHDA and CDR2 SQIVND come from the germline V gene (reference sequence). V gave up 7 bases and J gave up 0 bases, with 13 bases separating them. The CDR3 protein is CASTPPGASYNEQFF. The CDR3 DNA is TGTGCCAGTACCCCCCCCGGGGCCTCCTACAATGAGCAGTTCTTC.

The table lists this clone with a few counts. This chain joins TRBV5-1 and TRBJ1-1; no reliable D call. V was shortened by 0 bases and J by 5 bases, with 11 bases between the two germline ends. CDR1 and CDR2 from the germline V gene are SGHRS and YFSETQ. CDR3 size: 14 residues. DNA for the CDR3: TGCGCCAGCAGCTTGGATTCCAGGCGGACTGAAGCTTTCTTT. As protein: CASSLDSRRTEAFF.

This CDR3 is CASSNSPGQRNTEAFF. The CDR3 coding sequence is TGTGCCAGCAGCAACAGCCCAGGACAGAGGAACACTGAAGCTTTCTTT. This chain uses TRBV9 with TRBJ1-1; perhaps TRBD1 as D (6 bases). Germline loops: CDR1 SGDLS, CDR2 YYNGEE. V was clipped by 4 bases and J by 1 base, with 17 bases between them. The CDR3 totals 16 residues.

The chain recombines TRBV11-2 with TRBJ2-7, with D possibly being TRBD2 (6 bases). Trimming took off 1 base at V and 4 bases at J, with 17 bases between the two ends. There are 16 residues in the CDR3. The germline V gene has CDR1 SGHAT and CDR2 FQNNGV. The CDR3 nucleotides are TGTGCCAGCAGCTTAGGCATCGGGGGAGGAAGATACGAGCAGTACTTC. Amino acid sequence: CASSLGIGGGRYEQYF.

V is TRBV13 and J is TRBJ2-3, with D perhaps TRBD1 (5 bases). The CDR3 length is 16 residues. Germline assignment: CDR1 PRHDT and CDR2 FYEKMQ (reference sequence). Trimming pared 2 bases from V and 6 bases from J, leaving 18 bases between. Here the CDR3 reads CASSLSARERSDTQYF. As DNA, the CDR3 is TGTGCCAGCAGCTTAAGCGCCAGGGAACGATCCGATACGCAGTATTTT.

The V gene is TRBV4-1, the J gene TRBJ2-5; a weak D match, TRBD2 (5 bases). Per the germline V gene, CDR1 is MGHRA and CDR2 is YSYEKL. The CDR3 has 14 amino acids. The germline V and J ends were trimmed by 3 bases and 5 bases, with 13 bases remaining between them. CDR3 sequence reads: CASSHRSSSETQYF. The CDR3 nucleotides read TGCGCCAGCAGCCACCGGTCTAGCTCGGAGACCCAGTACTTC.

This rearrangement joins TRBV11-2 to TRBJ1-2; D is unclear. The V gene lost 1 base and the J gene lost 4 bases, with 10 bases spanning the gap. Germline V gives CDR1 SGHAT, CDR2 FQNNGV. The CDR3 has 14 residues. CDR3 nucleotide sequence: TGTGCCAGCAGCTTAGGTGCGGGCCCCTATGGCTACACCTTC. Protein: CASSLGAGPYGYTF.

This clone was counted a single time. V gene TRBV15 combines with J gene TRBJ2-7; 9 bases are a match to TRBD2. Germline values: CDR1 LNHNV, CDR2 YYDKDF (reference sequence). The CDR3 runs to 14 residues. CDR3 sequence (DNA): TGTGACGCGGGAGGGACAGTCCCTTCCTACGAGCAGTACTTC. Translated, it gives CDAGGTVPSYEQYF.

V usage is TRBV10-3 and J usage is TRBJ2-5; no clear D gene. The V gene lost 6 bases and the J gene lost 4 bases, with 9 bases spanning the gap. The CDR3 sequence is 12 residues long. Germline lookup yields CDR1 ENHRY and CDR2 SYGVKD. This CDR3 is CAIRADRETQYF. DNA for the CDR3: TGTGCCATCAGGGCCGATCGAGAGACCCAGTACTTC.

The chain uses TRBV7-9 and TRBJ2-3, with 8 bases lining up with TRBD2. CDR3 length equals 15 residues. The V segment lost 3 bases and the J segment 4 bases; nucleotides outside the gene matches: 6. The germline CDR1 and CDR2 sequences are SEHNR and FQNEAQ (reference sequence). Here the CDR3 reads CASSFQPGGSDTQYF. CDR3 in DNA: TGTGCCAGCAGCTTTCAACCGGGAGGGTCAGATACGCAGTATTTT.

The gene calls are TRBV27 and TRBJ2-5; possibly TRBD1 for D (5 bases). CDR1 MNHEY and CDR2 SMNVEV come from the germline V gene (reference sequence). The ends were cut back, 2 bases at V and 7 bases at J, with 20 bases in the middle. The CDR3 spans 16 residues. The CDR3 DNA reads TGTGCCAGCAGTTTACTGGGGCCCGCAGGGTCAGTGACCCAGTACTTC. Protein: CASSLLGPAGSVTQYF.

CDR3 sequence (DNA): TGTGCCAGCAGTTACGGTCTAACGTTCAATGAGCAGTTCTTC. Amino acids: CASSYGLTFNEQFF. The chain joins TRBV6-5 to TRBJ2-1; D gene unclear. The CDR3 has 14 residues. Germline-derived CDR1 and CDR2 are MNHEY and SVGAGI. The V end was cut by 2 bases, the J end by 6 bases, with 11 bases between.

The rearrangement uses TRBV9 and TRBJ2-7; D remains ambiguous. Germline V gene sequence: CDR1 SGDLS, CDR2 YYNGEE. The V and J ends lost 0 bases and 2 bases respectively, with 9 bases between them. This CDR3 region has 14 residues. The chain's CDR3 is CASSVGSDTYEQYF. For the CDR3, the DNA is TGTGCCAGCAGCGTAGGATCAGACACCTACGAGCAGTACTTC.

J is TRBJ2-7 and V is TRBV7-9; 7 bases are a match to TRBD2. CDR3 length: 17 amino acids. Germline V gives CDR1 SEHNR, CDR2 FQNEAQ (reference sequence). Germline trimming cut 0 bases from V and 2 bases from J; bases unmatched to any gene: 10. The CDR3 is CASSLASGGRAPYEQYF. CDR3 nucleotides: TGTGCCAGCAGCTTAGCGTCCGGTGGGAGGGCTCCCTACGAGCAGTACTTC.

V and J are TRBV19 and TRBJ1-1; possible D gene TRBD1, 6 bases. Looked up from germline, CDR1 is LNHDA and CDR2 is SQIVND (reference sequence). V lost 6 bases and J lost 0, with 11 bases in between. This CDR3 is built from 14 residues. The CDR3 loop is CASSNRDLNTEAFF. The CDR3 DNA sequence: TGTGCCAGTAGCAACAGGGATTTGAACACTGAAGCTTTCTTT.

The genes are TRBV30 and TRBJ2-5; 8 bases align to TRBD2. TRBJ2-7 explains the end of the DNA better; the J call may be wrong. The CDR3 covers 15 residues. The germline gives CDR1 GTSNPN, CDR2 SVGIG (reference sequence). DNA for the CDR3: TGTGCCTGGAGTGTACGGGAGGGGGTGAGCTACGAGCAGTACTTC. Its translation is CAWSVREGVSYEQYF.

CDR3 amino acids: CASSPSRDPRDHEQFF. CDR3 bases: TGCGCCAGCAGCCCCAGTCGGGACCCAAGGGACCATGAGCAGTTCTTC. V and J are TRBV5-1 and TRBJ2-1, with D possibly being TRBD1 or TRBD2 (5 bases each). The CDR3 runs 16 residues. CDR1 is SGHRS, CDR2 YFSETQ, per germline. V gave up 4 bases and J gave up 8 bases, with 22 bases separating them.

The rearrangement links TRBV12-2 to TRBJ2-2; the D call TRBD2 from the table was never checked on the DNA. TRBV12-2 is given as a pseudogene. The CDR3 covers 15 residues. CDR3 loop: CASRFGREGSGELFF. The CDR3 nucleotides read TGTGCAAGTCGCTTCGGGCGGGAGGGTTCCGGGGAGCTGTTTTTT.